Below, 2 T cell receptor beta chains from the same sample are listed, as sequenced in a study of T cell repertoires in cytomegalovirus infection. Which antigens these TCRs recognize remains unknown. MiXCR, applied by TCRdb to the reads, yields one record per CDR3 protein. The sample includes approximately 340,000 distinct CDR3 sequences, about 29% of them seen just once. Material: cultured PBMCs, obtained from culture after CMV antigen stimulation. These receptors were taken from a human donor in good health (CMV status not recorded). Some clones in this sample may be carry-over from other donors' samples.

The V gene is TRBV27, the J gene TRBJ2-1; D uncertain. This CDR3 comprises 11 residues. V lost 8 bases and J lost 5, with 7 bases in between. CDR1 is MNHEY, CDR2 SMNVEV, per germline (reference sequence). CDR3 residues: CASLDNNEQFF. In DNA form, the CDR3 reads TGTGCCAGCTTGGATAACAATGAGCAGTTCTTC.

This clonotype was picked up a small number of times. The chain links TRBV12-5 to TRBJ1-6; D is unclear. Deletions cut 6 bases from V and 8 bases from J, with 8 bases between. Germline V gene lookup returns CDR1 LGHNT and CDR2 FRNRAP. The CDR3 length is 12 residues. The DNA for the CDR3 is TGTGCTAGTGGCCTCAGCGATTCACCCCTCCACTTT. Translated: CASGLSDSPLHF.